The next 26 T cell receptor beta chains were all read from a single sample in a study of T cell responses to AZD1222 COVID-19 vaccine. Produced via immunoSEQ multiplex PCR; TCRdb's table is partial and in-frame only. The repertoire includes about 110,000 clones, around 87% of them detected once, and about 4% sits in the top ten. The sequencing used peripheral blood, collected 28 days after the second AZD1222 dose. The origin of the receptors is an adult who received the AZD1222 COVID-19 vaccine.

The rearrangement links TRBV9 to TRBJ1-5; D ambiguous. Germline V gene lookup returns CDR1 SGDLS and CDR2 YYNGEE. With 4 bases removed from V and 5 bases from J, the gap between germline ends came to 16 bases. The CDR3 totals 15 residues. CDR3 sequence (DNA): TGTGCCAGCAGCCGGTGGGCAGACGGGCATCAGCCCCAGCATTTT. This sequence encodes CASSRWADGHQPQHF.

The V call is TRBV28, the J call TRBJ2-5, with D possibly being TRBD1 or TRBD2 (6 bases each). The length of the CDR3 is 14 residues. Trimming left V 1 base short and J 5 bases short, with 11 bases between. The germline V gene encodes CDR1 MDHEN and CDR2 SYDVKM. In DNA, the CDR3 is TGTGCCAGCAGTTTATTGGGGGGCGCGGAGACCCAGTACTTC. Translated, it gives CASSLLGGAETQYF.

The gene calls are TRBV6-2 or TRBV6-3 and TRBJ1-2, with D hard to call. Germline V gene sequence: CDR1 MNHEY, CDR2 SVGEGT. Trimming removed 2 bases from V and 7 bases from J, with 2 bases in between. The CDR3 length is 10 residues. The CDR3 nucleotides are TGTGCCAGCAGTTACCGTGGCTACACCTTC. Translating it yields CASSYRGYTF.

The chain uses TRBV7-9 and TRBJ1-1; D call uncertain. Per germline, CDR1 SEHNR and CDR2 FQNEAQ (reference sequence). V was clipped by 1 base and J by 7 bases, with 7 bases between them. This CDR3 has 12 residues. The CDR3 sequence is CASSLVGNEAFF. The CDR3 coding sequence is TGTGCCAGCAGCTTAGTTGGGAATGAAGCTTTCTTT.

The genes are TRBV9 and TRBJ2-3; a weak D match, TRBD2 (6 bases). The CDR3 has 15 amino acids. The germline V gene encodes CDR1 SGDLS and CDR2 YYNGEE. Trimming shortened V by 3 bases and J by 1 base, and 12 bases separated the two germline ends. The CDR3 is CASSAVGGGTDTQYF. CDR3 in DNA: TGTGCCAGCAGCGCGGTCGGCGGGGGCACAGATACGCAGTATTTT.

V usage is TRBV4-2 and J usage is TRBJ1-2; TRBD1 matches at 8 bases. The CDR3 loop spans 13 amino acids. Germline V CDR1 and CDR2: LGHNA, YNFKEQ. With 1 base clipped from V and 8 bases from J, the junction kept 3 bases outside the gene matches. The CDR3 is CASSQGTGLGYTF. In nucleotides, the CDR3 is TGTGCCAGCAGCCAAGGGACAGGGCTCGGCTACACCTTC.

The V call is TRBV2, the J call TRBJ1-6, with a possible D match to TRBD1 (5 bases). CDR1 SNHLY and CDR2 FYNNEI come from the germline V gene. There are 14 residues in the CDR3. V was shortened by 4 bases and J by 6 bases, with 10 bases between the two germline ends. CDR3: CASSAAGSNSPLHF. CDR3 DNA sequence: TGTGCCAGCAGTGCTGCAGGGTCTAATTCACCCCTCCACTTT.

The J gene is TRBJ2-7, the V gene TRBV7-7; 8 bases line up with TRBD1. CDR1 and CDR2 from the germline V gene are SSHAT and FNYEAQ (reference sequence). J was trimmed by 3 bases and V by 5 bases; bases with no gene match: 9. This CDR3 is built from 15 residues. The CDR3 sequence is CASSPGQGPVYEQYF. Written as DNA, the CDR3 is TGTGCCAGCAGCCCCGGACAGGGACCCGTCTACGAGCAGTACTTC. Based on the CDR3 plus reference TRBV7-7 and TRBJ2-7, the full variable domain is GAGVSQSPRYKVTKRGQDVTLRCDPISSHATLYWYQQALGQGPEFLTYFNYEAQPDKSGLPSDRFSAERPEGSISTLTIQRTEQRDSAMYRCASSPGQGPVYEQYFGPGTRLTVT.

CDR3 DNA: TGTGCCAGTACGGGGGACAGATTGTCACCCCTCCACTTT. Protein sequence: CASTGDRLSPLHF. V is TRBV7-9 and J is TRBJ1-6, with 7 bases identical to TRBD1. Germline V gene lookup returns CDR1 SEHNR and CDR2 FQNEAQ (reference sequence). This CDR3 spans 13 amino acids. Unmatched junction bases numbered 9, after V lost 9 bases and J lost 10 bases.

The rearrangement joins TRBV2 to TRBJ1-1; the D gene is possibly TRBD1 (5 bases). V was shortened by 6 bases and J by 0 bases, with 8 bases between the two germline ends. The CDR3 runs 13 residues. Looked up from germline, CDR1 is SNHLY and CDR2 is FYNNEI. CDR3 sequence reads: CASRDTLNTEAFF. The CDR3 bases are TGTGCCAGCAGGGACACATTGAACACTGAAGCTTTCTTT.

The chain is built from TRBV7-2 and TRBJ2-1; D may be TRBD1 or TRBD2 (6 bases each). Germline values: CDR1 SGHTA, CDR2 FQGNSA. V was clipped by 4 bases and J by 4 bases, with 17 bases between them. The CDR3 length is 16 residues. In nucleotides, the CDR3 is TGTGCCAGCAGCTCCATAAAGGGGGGAGCATACAATGAGCAGTTCTTC. Translated: CASSSIKGGAYNEQFF.

A few counts support this clone. The chain couples TRBV10-3 to TRBJ1-2, with D possibly TRBD1 on 6 matching bases. Per germline, CDR1 ENHRY and CDR2 SYGVKD. There are 13 residues in the CDR3. V lost 0 bases and J 4 bases, leaving 6 bases between the germline ends. For the CDR3, the DNA is TGTGCCATCAGTGAGTCAGGGGGCTATGGCTACACCTTC. It codes for CAISESGGYGYTF.

The chain is built from TRBV6-2 or TRBV6-3 and TRBJ2-7; no reliable D call. Germline V gene lookup returns CDR1 MNHEY and CDR2 SVGEGT. The CDR3 loop spans 11 amino acids. The V end lost 0 bases, the J end lost 7 bases, and 4 bases lay between the germline ends. For the CDR3, the DNA is TGTGCCAGCAGTTACTCGGGAGAGCAGTACTTC. It specifies CASSYSGEQYF.

On this clone: The sample carries other DNA sequences with the same CDR3. The chain has TRBV7-9 and TRBJ1-1; D is unclear. This CDR3 has 15 residues. V dropped 5 bases and J dropped 4 bases, with 17 bases sitting between them. Germline V gives CDR1 SEHNR, CDR2 FQNEAQ (reference sequence). In DNA form, the CDR3 reads TGTGCCAGCAGCGCCCCAGGCACCTCAGCCACTGAAGCTTTCTTT. This encodes CASSAPGTSATEAFF.

The rearrangement links TRBV19 to TRBJ2-1, with TRBD2 matching 12 bases. CDR3 length: 15 amino acids. Germline CDR1 LNHDA, CDR2 SQIVND (reference sequence). V gave up 4 bases and J gave up 4 bases; unmatched junction bases: 2. The CDR3 DNA follows: TGTGCCAGTAGTAGGACTAGCGGGGATTACAATGAGCAGTTCTTC. Residues: CASSRTSGDYNEQFF.

The CDR3 coding sequence is TGTGCCAGCAGCTCCCGGGCCCGCGATGAGCAGTTCTTC. It yields the protein CASSSRARDEQFF. The rearrangement uses TRBV5-4 and TRBJ2-1; D is unresolved. V lost 3 bases and J 8 bases, leaving 12 bases between the germline ends. Germline assignment: CDR1 SGHNT and CDR2 YYREEE (reference sequence). The CDR3 has 13 amino acids.

The chain links TRBV5-4 to TRBJ1-2; D perhaps matches TRBD1 (5 bases). V lost 5 bases and J lost 9, with 20 bases in between. CDR1 SGHNT and CDR2 YYREEE come from the germline V gene (reference sequence). This CDR3 is built from 14 residues. The CDR3 region has the DNA TGTGCCAGCAGAGCTCCCGGAGGGACTATCAGCTACACCTTC. This sequence encodes CASRAPGGTISYTF.

This clone was observed a single time. The rearrangement uses TRBV28 and TRBJ2-7; maybe TRBD1 (6 bases). V lost 6 bases and J 3 bases, leaving 18 bases between the germline ends. Germline CDR1 reads MDHEN; CDR2 reads SYDVKM. CDR3 length: 15 amino acids. CDR3 in DNA: TGTGCCAGCAGACCTCTCCGGACAGAAAACTACGAGCAGTACTTC. It specifies CASRPLRTENYEQYF.

As regards this clone: One base away lies a much larger clone, so this may be a sequencing read error. The same CDR3 can be traced to other DNA sequences in this sample. The gene calls are TRBV7-2 and TRBJ2-5; 12 bases are a match to TRBD2. The V gene's germline CDR1 is SGHTA and CDR2 FQGNSA. The CDR3 contains 15 residues. Germline trimming cut 4 bases from V and 5 bases from J; bases unmatched to any gene: 5. CDR3 bases: TGTGCCAGCAGCTATCTAGCGGGGGGGCGGGAGACCCAGTACTTC. This encodes CASSYLAGGRETQYF.

The genes are TRBV7-9 and TRBJ1-2; 10 bases match TRBD1. The V and J ends lost 5 bases and 7 bases, in that order; junction bases with no gene match: 4. From germline, CDR1 is SEHNR and CDR2 FQNEAQ (reference sequence). The CDR3 length is 13 residues. The CDR3, as DNA: TGTGCCAGCAGCGACCGGGACAGGGGTGGCTACACCTTC. This translates into CASSDRDRGGYTF.

This clone was seen a few times. The V gene is TRBV19, the J gene TRBJ1-1; tentative D call: TRBD1 (6 bases). Between the trimmed V and J ends, which lost 7 bases and 1 base, there was a span of 10 bases. CDR1 is LNHDA, CDR2 SQIVND, per germline (reference sequence). The CDR3 covers 13 residues. CDR3 coding DNA: TGTGCCAGTAAAAGGGGGACGAACACTGAAGCTTTCTTT. It is translated as CASKRGTNTEAFF.

V is TRBV30 and J is TRBJ2-5; TRBD2 matches at 15 bases. CDR1 and CDR2 (germline): GTSNPN, SVGIG (reference sequence). J was trimmed by 4 bases and V by 2 bases; bases with no gene match: 5. The CDR3 has 16 residues. CDR3 sequence reads: CAWSKWTSGRGETQYF. The CDR3 DNA sequence: TGTGCCTGGAGTAAATGGACTAGCGGGAGGGGAGAGACCCAGTACTTC.

The chain combines TRBV27 with TRBJ1-6; D gene uncertain. The CDR3 length is 14 residues. Germline V gene lookup returns CDR1 MNHEY and CDR2 SMNVEV (reference sequence). Trimming shortened V by 9 bases and J by 2 bases, and 11 bases separated the two germline ends. CDR3 sequence reads: CASMGGTYNSPLHF. DNA of the CDR3: TGTGCCAGTATGGGCGGAACCTATAATTCACCCCTCCACTTT.

The rearrangement uses TRBV6-5 and TRBJ1-2; 7 nucleotides line up with TRBD1. Unmatched junction bases numbered 8, after V lost 7 bases and J lost 0 bases. This CDR3 region has 15 residues. Germline values: CDR1 MNHEY, CDR2 SVGAGI. The CDR3 coding sequence is TGTGCCAGCAAAGGGGGCGGGGAGCCTAACTATGGCTACACCTTC. Protein sequence: CASKGGGEPNYGYTF.

This clone was seen a single time. V and J are TRBV3-1 (or the pseudogene TRBV3-2) and TRBJ2-5, with 10 bases identical to TRBD2. The germline gives CDR1 LGHDT, CDR2 YNNKEL (reference sequence). The CDR3 consists of 15 residues. With 4 bases clipped from V and 5 bases from J, the junction kept 7 bases outside the gene matches. CDR3 region: CASSPTSGVWETQYF. Here the CDR3 DNA reads TGTGCCAGCAGCCCAACTAGCGGGGTTTGGGAGACCCAGTACTTC.

The chain has TRBV30 and TRBJ1-1, with D perhaps TRBD1 (5 bases). The V and J ends lost 8 bases and 4 bases respectively, with 14 bases between them. CDR3 length: 12 amino acids. CDR1 and CDR2 (germline): GTSNPN, SVGIG (reference sequence). The CDR3 loop is CAAQGFGTEAFF. The DNA for the CDR3 is TGTGCCGCCCAGGGCTTCGGCACTGAAGCTTTCTTT.